The TCR beta chain under discussion was sequenced for a study of blood T cell repertoires in COVID-19. Study information: COVID-19 samples, acute and convalescent, were from the United States, Italy and Spain. The analysed material was cDNA or gDNA that came from T cells, B-cell-depleted T cells, or PBMCs.

Profiling relied on immunoSEQ multiplex PCR, and the TCRdb table lists in-frame clones only, not all of them. This repertoire shows roughly 410,000 clones, 80% to 90% found once; its top ten account for approximately 2.5%. Germline lookup yields CDR1 SGHAT and CDR2 FQNNGV. This CDR3 region has 14 residues. Trimming took 1 base from V and 5 from J, leaving 11 bases between them. The sample taken for sequencing was peripheral blood. V usage is TRBV11-2 and J usage is TRBJ1-2; tentative D call: TRBD1 (5 bases). The clonotype originates from a woman aged 55-69 years with COVID-19, enrolled during active disease. The CDR3 bases are TGTGCCAGCAGCTTAGTTTTCAGGGTTTATGGCTACACCTTC. Its protein product is CASSLVFRVYGYTF.